The T cell receptor (beta chain) described here comes from a study of T cell changes during pregnancy in multiple sclerosis. The V end was cut by 2 bases, the J end by 0 bases, with 17 bases between. From germline, CDR1 is MNHEY and CDR2 SMNVEV (reference sequence). This CDR3 region has 17 residues. Sequenced by immunoSEQ multiplex PCR; TCRdb stores in-frame clones only, minus some. The repertoire holds tens of thousands of clones, with around 88% as singletons. This clone was seen once. J is TRBJ2-7 and V is TRBV27; D perhaps matches TRBD2 (6 bases). This specimen was CD4+ T cells from peripheral blood mononuclear cells, taken in the first trimester of pregnancy. The receptor's source is a female donor in good health, enrolled as a control in a pregnancy study. DNA of the CDR3: TGTGCCAGCAGTTTACAGCAACCTAGCGCCAGCTCCTACGAGCAGTACTTC. Translation: CASSLQQPSASSYEQYF.